These T cell receptor beta chains were read from a single sample in a study of blood T cell repertoires in COVID-19. Sequencing was performed with immunoSEQ multiplex PCR; in TCRdb, only in-frame clones are kept and a portion is missing. This sample has under 300,000 clones; 88% occur once, and the top ten carry less than 3%. Input material: PBMCs or T cells enriched from blood (not recorded which). These receptors all stem from a woman aged 45-60 years who had recovered from COVID-19. Both conserved end residues are part of each CDR3. The order of the fields is V gene, D gene, CDR3 protein. A D gene is named only where the DNA matches it firmly.

V: TRBV28
D: TRBD2
CDR3: CASSTPASGKTDTQYF

V: TRBV24-1
D: -
CDR3: CATSDFARGRAGELFF

V: TRBV6-5
D: -
CDR3: CASKVNRASNTEAFF

V: TRBV27
D: -
CDR3: CASRRTASYEQYF

V: TRBV30
D: -
CDR3: CAWSAGHGEKLFF

V: TRBV2
D: TRBD1
CDR3: CASSQYRGSGQPQHF

V: TRBV29-1
D: -
CDR3: CSVEEGAGHTEAFF

V: TRBV7-2
D: TRBD2
CDR3: CASSRSLADQILF

V: TRBV7-3
D: -
CDR3: CASSSGTGYNEQFF

V: TRBV30
D: -
CDR3: CAWSVGGAGARLSRGYTF

V: TRBV19
D: -
CDR3: CASSSLPGSPLHF

V: TRBV5-1
D: -
CDR3: CASSSRPQGGEQYF

V: TRBV6-5
D: TRBD1
CDR3: CASRLQGAGTDTQYF

V: TRBV19
D: TRBD1
CDR3: CASSIGRGLNQPQHF

V: TRBV7-9
D: -
CDR3: CASSFNTYEQYF

V: TRBV4-3
D: -
CDR3: CASSQDIQRQANTGELFF

V: TRBV28
D: TRBD1
CDR3: CASSLPWGQTDYGYTF

V: TRBV5-1
D: TRBD1
CDR3: CASSLEGRGYEKLFF

V: TRBV11-1
D: TRBD1
CDR3: CASSLGQGVTEAFF

V: TRBV30
D: -
CDR3: CAWRTGNSGNTIYF

V: TRBV28
D: -
CDR3: CASTSSYEQYF

V: TRBV27
D: -
CDR3: CASALRGSNQPQHF

V: TRBV28
D: -
CDR3: CASSFRDSNQPQHF

V: TRBV27
D: -
CDR3: CASKPDGNNQPQHF

V: TRBV25-1
D: TRBD1
CDR3: CASSERDRPTYGYTF

V: TRBV18
D: -
CDR3: CASSPPAGTGELFF

V: TRBV29-1
D: TRBD1
CDR3: CSVEAGDRQTYEQYF

V: TRBV6-1
D: -
CDR3: CASSENTAGANVLTF

V: TRBV5-8
D: TRBD1
CDR3: CASSRYSGGADGYTF

V: TRBV5-8
D: TRBD1
CDR3: CASSSTGGSSEAFF

V: TRBV7-9
D: TRBD1
CDR3: CASSSETGGWGTDTQYF

V: TRBV2
D: -
CDR3: CASREVLKSGELFF

V: TRBV4-3
D: -
CDR3: CASSQDPQRRDNEQFF

V: TRBV7-2
D: TRBD2
CDR3: CASSPRSGTSISHEQFF

V: TRBV5-4
D: TRBD1
CDR3: CASSAGGAGSGSNQPQHF

V: TRBV7-9
D: TRBD1
CDR3: CASSPWDRVSEQYF

V: TRBV14
D: TRBD2
CDR3: CASSPPGLAGKGYEQYF

V: TRBV6-2/TRBV6-3
D: TRBD2
CDR3: CASSYSAHIAGVFSNEQFF

V: TRBV7-2
D: -
CDR3: CASSPQNSYNEQFF

V: TRBV5-6
D: TRBD1
CDR3: CASSFLVGGTGGLYNEQFF

V: TRBV18
D: TRBD1
CDR3: CASSLGQANSPLHF

V: TRBV9
D: TRBD1
CDR3: CASSPTGQGLSEQYF

V: TRBV2
D: -
CDR3: CASSEARGVAEAFF

V: TRBV4-2
D: -
CDR3: CASSQALSGMSSYEQYF